This T cell receptor beta chain was sequenced for a study of human thymus T cells. With respect to this clone: Germline and junction disagree at one end, which may indicate a read error.

From germline, CDR1 is MNHEY and CDR2 SMNVEV (reference sequence). This CDR3 contains 16 residues. Profiling relied on immunoSEQ multiplex PCR, and the TCRdb table lists in-frame clones only, not all of them. Of some 40,000 clones in the sample, 85% to 95% are singletons; the top ten hold 0.095% to 0.15%. This receptor was taken from a boy younger than two with a congenital heart defect but otherwise immunologically healthy. Sequenced sample: blood. This chain links TRBV27 with TRBJ2-1; D possibly corresponds to TRBD1 (6 bases). Here the CDR3 DNA reads TGTGCCAGCAGTTTATTGGGGGCTGCCTCCCACAATGAGCAGTTCTTC. It encodes CASSLLGAASHNEQFF.